This TCR beta chain is drawn from a study of blood T cells in healthy people across ages. Each sample had at least 6 million PBMCs isolated. Together with a sample-barcoded 5' primer, a J-beta primer mix was included in a second PCR lasting roughly 7 to 11 cycles. Researchers report that a template-switch adaptor with 12 random nucleotides tagged each cDNA molecule. MiXCR was run by TCRdb on the 5' RACE reads, yielding one entry per CDR3 protein. Among fewer than 1,200,000 distinct CDR3 sequences listed, roughly 24% were seen once. This CDR3 region has 16 residues. V lost 2 bases and J lost 0, with 11 bases in between. The same data also contributed to another study, on T cells of mothers and their children.

V usage is TRBV12-3 or TRBV12-4 and J usage is TRBJ2-4, with D unresolved. The sequenced sample was blood. The TCR sequence derives from a girl aged 2 to 10 in good health. The chain's CDR3 is CASSLRLPIAKNIQYF. DNA of the CDR3: TGTGCCAGCAGTTTAAGGCTACCCATAGCCAAAAACATTCAGTACTTC.